The sequence of this T cell receptor (beta chain) was determined in a study of blood T cell repertoires in COVID-19. CDR3 length equals 14 residues. In germline, CDR1 is DFQATT, CDR2 SNEGSKA (reference sequence). V trimming: 3 bases; J trimming: 8 bases; junction bases outside the gene matches: 5. This clone was recorded a few times. Profiling relied on immunoSEQ multiplex PCR, and the TCRdb table lists in-frame clones only, not all of them. The table has around 65,000 clones, 65% to 85% seen once. The TCR comes from a man aged 55-75 years with acute or convalescent COVID-19. The chain has TRBV20-1 and TRBJ1-6; 9 positions agree with TRBD1. Sequences were obtained from peripheral blood. The chain's CDR3 is CSASAGQGYSPLHF. The CDR3 DNA reads as TGCAGTGCTAGTGCGGGACAGGGTTATTCACCCCTCCACTTT.